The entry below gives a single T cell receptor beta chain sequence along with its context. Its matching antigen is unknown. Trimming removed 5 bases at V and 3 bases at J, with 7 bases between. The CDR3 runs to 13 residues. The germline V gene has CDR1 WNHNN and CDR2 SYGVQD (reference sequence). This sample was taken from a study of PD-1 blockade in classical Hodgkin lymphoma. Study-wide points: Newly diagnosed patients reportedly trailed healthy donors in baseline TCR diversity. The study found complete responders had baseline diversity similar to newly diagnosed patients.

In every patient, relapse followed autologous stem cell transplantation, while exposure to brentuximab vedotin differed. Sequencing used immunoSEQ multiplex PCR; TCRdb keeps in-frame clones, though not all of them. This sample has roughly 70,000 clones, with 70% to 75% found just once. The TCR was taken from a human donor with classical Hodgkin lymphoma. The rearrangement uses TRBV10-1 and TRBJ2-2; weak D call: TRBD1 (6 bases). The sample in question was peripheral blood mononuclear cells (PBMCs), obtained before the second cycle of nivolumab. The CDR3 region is CASSRTDTGELFF. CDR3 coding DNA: TGCGCCAGCAGTAGGACAGACACCGGGGAGCTGTTTTTT.